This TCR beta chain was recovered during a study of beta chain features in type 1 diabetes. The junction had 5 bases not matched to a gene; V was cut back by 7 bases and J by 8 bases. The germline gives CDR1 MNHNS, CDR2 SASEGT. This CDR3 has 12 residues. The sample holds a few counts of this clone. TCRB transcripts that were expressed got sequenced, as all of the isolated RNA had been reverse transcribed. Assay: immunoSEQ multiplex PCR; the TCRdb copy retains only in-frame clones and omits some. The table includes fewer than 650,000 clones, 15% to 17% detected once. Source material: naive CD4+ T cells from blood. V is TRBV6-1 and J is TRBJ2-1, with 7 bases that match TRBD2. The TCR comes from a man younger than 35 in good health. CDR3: CASTVTSYEQFF. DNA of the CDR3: TGTGCCAGCACGGTGACTAGCTATGAGCAGTTCTTC.